The following is a T cell receptor (beta chain) sequence with its context. The data were taken from a study of blood T cell repertoires in COVID-19. The overall study: The study drew acute and convalescent COVID-19 samples from the United States, Italy and Spain. PBMCs, B-cell-depleted T cells, or T cells were the source of the cDNA or gDNA that made up the material.

CDR3 length equals 13 residues. Germline V gives CDR1 SQVTM, CDR2 ANQGSEA. How the authors handled the data: Counts of nucleated cells, estimated from reference gene primer amplification, were obtained. Clones were read by immunoSEQ multiplex PCR, and TCRdb kept only the in-frame ones, dropping some. The V and J calls and clone size were taken over from that table, and D and trimming were inferred from the DNA. The repertoire holds roughly 180,000 clones, roughly 80% seen once, with roughly 5.1% in the top ten. The chain links TRBV29-1 to TRBJ2-7, with D unclear. The sample consisted of peripheral blood. The receptor was derived from a woman younger than 45 with acute or convalescent COVID-19. The CDR3 sequence is CSCKWASSYEQYF. For the CDR3, the DNA is TGCAGTTGTAAGTGGGCCAGCTCCTACGAGCAGTACTTC.